A single sample is the source of the 27 T cell receptor beta chains below, sequenced in a study of T cell repertoires in cytomegalovirus infection. TCRdb independently ran MiXCR on the reads; one entry per CDR3 protein. The sample lists 500,000 or so distinct CDR3 sequences, 16% occurring once. The specimen was CD8+ T cells from PBMCs. These receptors were obtained from a human donor in good health (CMV status not recorded). Some clones in this sample may be carry-over from other donors' samples.

This clonotype has a count of ten or more. The CDR3 DNA follows: TGTGCCAGCAGCTTAGCCAAATACACTGAAGCTTTCTTT. Translation: CASSLAKYTEAFF. The chain combines TRBV7-9 with TRBJ1-1, with no clear D. The CDR3 has 13 amino acids. Germline V CDR1 and CDR2: SEHNR, FQNEAQ (reference sequence). Trimming cost V 0 bases and J 3 bases, with 5 bases left between them. Full variable domain (rest looked up from reference TRBV7-9 and TRBJ1-1): DTGVSQNPRHKITKRGQNVTFRCDPISEHNRLYWYRQTLGQGPEFLTYFQNEAQLEKSRLLSDRFSAERPKGSFSTLEIQRTEQGDSAMYLCASSLAKYTEAFFGQGTRLTVV.

Points on this clonotype: This may be a read error, as it is one base from a much larger clone. CDR3 DNA: TGTGCCAGCAGTGGGGCAGGGGGCGCCCACAATGAGCAGTGCTTC. Amino acids: CASSGAGGAHNEQCF. The chain carries TRBV6-1 and TRBJ2-1, with TRBD1 identical over 8 bases. The CDR3 has 15 residues. Per germline, CDR1 MNHNS and CDR2 SASEGT.

Many counts were recorded for this clonotype. This rearrangement joins TRBV6-5 to TRBJ1-2; no definite D call. Germline V lookup: CDR1 MNHEY, CDR2 SVGAGI. This CDR3 is built from 14 residues. The V gene lost 0 bases and the J gene lost 4 bases, with 9 bases spanning the gap. The DNA for the CDR3 is TGTGCCAGCAGTTACTCGAGTCAGTTCTATGGCTACACCTTC. Translated: CASSYSSQFYGYTF.

This clonotype was seen ten or more times. CDR3 sequence reads: CASSLGPSPEGEKLFF. The CDR3 DNA sequence: TGTGCCAGCAGCTTAGGACCCTCGCCAGAGGGGGAAAAACTGTTTTTT. This chain uses TRBV11-2 with TRBJ1-4; the D gene is possibly TRBD1 (5 bases). The CDR3 consists of 16 residues. V lost 1 base, J lost 8 bases, and 17 bases lay in between. The germline gives CDR1 SGHAT, CDR2 FQNNGV.

This clonotype showed up many times. This rearrangement joins TRBV12-3 or TRBV12-4 to TRBJ1-1, with D hard to call. The CDR3 extends over 15 amino acids. V dropped 2 bases and J dropped 9 bases, with 19 bases sitting between them. DNA for the CDR3: TGTGCCAGCAGTTTAATGGGCCCACGAGAAAGACAAGCTTTCTTT. Its translation: CASSLMGPRERQAFF.

This clonotype has just a few counts. A much larger clone is a single base away; this may be a read error. The chain employs TRBV5-4 and TRBJ2-7, with 7 bases that match TRBD1. In germline, CDR1 is SGHNT, CDR2 YYREEE (reference sequence). Trimming removed 3 bases from V and 3 bases from J; junction bases left unmatched: 3. This CDR3 is 13 amino acids long. In DNA, the CDR3 is TGTGCCAGCAGCTCCCGGGACAGCTACGAGCAGTACTTC. The encoded protein is CASSSRDSYEQYF.

This clonotype has more than one count but fewer than ten. The rearrangement joins TRBV19 to TRBJ2-1; 7 nucleotides line up with TRBD1. This CDR3 is built from 15 residues. J was trimmed by 6 bases and V by 5 bases; bases with no gene match: 10. The germline V gene encodes CDR1 LNHDA and CDR2 SQIVND (reference sequence). The CDR3, as DNA: TGTGCCAGTAGTTCCTCCGGGACAGAAACCAATGAGCAGTTCTTC. This codes for CASSSSGTETNEQFF. Based on the CDR3 plus reference TRBV19 and TRBJ2-1, the full variable domain is DGGITQSPKYLFRKEGQNVTLSCEQNLNHDAMYWYRQDPGQGLRLIYYSQIVNDFQKGDIAEGYSVSREKKESFPLTVTSAQKNPTAFYLCASSSSGTETNEQFFGPGTRLTVL.

This clonotype has at least ten counts. The genes are TRBV7-9 and TRBJ1-4; D gene uncertain. The CDR3 contains 12 residues. The germline V gene has CDR1 SEHNR and CDR2 FQNEAQ (reference sequence). V was trimmed by 1 base and J by 11 bases, leaving 8 bases between them. CDR3 amino acids: CASSLVPWKLFF. CDR3 coding DNA: TGTGCCAGCAGCTTAGTTCCGTGGAAACTGTTTTTT.

Ten or more counts support this clonotype. The chain joins TRBV19 to TRBJ2-7; the D is unclear. CDR1 is LNHDA and CDR2 is SQIVND in the germline V gene (reference sequence). Trimming left V 3 bases short and J 4 bases short, with 10 bases between. The CDR3 covers 13 residues. The CDR3 DNA sequence: TGTGCCAGTAGTATTAAATGGGGTTACGAGCAGTACTTC. It yields the protein CASSIKWGYEQYF.

This clonotype showed up many times. CDR3 sequence (DNA): TGTGCCAGCAGCGCTCGGGACAGAACCACTGAAGCTTTCTTT. Residues: CASSARDRTTEAFF. The genes are TRBV28 and TRBJ1-1; TRBD1 aligns across 7 bases. With V trimmed by 6 bases and J by 4 bases, 8 bases remained unmatched. This CDR3 region has 14 residues. Germline assignment: CDR1 MDHEN and CDR2 SYDVKM.

This clonotype was recorded at least ten times. This chain joins TRBV7-3 and TRBJ1-1, with D possibly TRBD1 on 6 matching bases. Per the germline V gene, CDR1 is SGHTA and CDR2 is FQGTGA. Trimming cost V 4 bases and J 1 base, with 10 bases left between them. The CDR3 is 14 amino acids. The CDR3 here is CASSSDSTNTEAFF. The CDR3 coding sequence is TGTGCCAGCAGCTCGGACAGTACGAACACTGAAGCTTTCTTT.

As to this clonotype: A much larger clone lies a single base off, so this may be a read error. The CDR3 ends on some other residue instead of the conserved phenylalanine or tryptophan, so this is likely a read error. The chain uses TRBV11-2 and TRBJ2-1; 14 bases align to TRBD2. J was trimmed by 2 bases and V by 1 base; bases with no gene match: 4. The CDR3 sequence is 18 residues long. Germline-derived CDR1 and CDR2 are SGHAT and FQNNGV. CDR3 sequence reads: CASSLAGLAGGPYNEQFL. CDR3 nucleotides: TGTGCCAGCAGCTTAGCCGGACTAGCGGGGGGCCCCTACAATGAGCAGTTCTTA.

This clonotype was seen a few times. The V gene is TRBV6-4, the J gene TRBJ2-3; 9 bases are shared with TRBD2. The CDR3 consists of 15 residues. The V gene end was trimmed by 6 bases and the J gene end by 4 bases; junction bases not matched to a gene: 8. Germline CDR1 MRHNA, CDR2 SNTAGT. As DNA, the CDR3 is TGTGCCAGCAGCCGACTAGCGGTTTCGTCAGATACGCAGTATTTT. Amino acid sequence: CASSRLAVSSDTQYF.

The gene calls are TRBV27 and TRBJ1-4, with TRBD1 matching 9 bases. Germline CDR1 MNHEY, CDR2 SMNVEV (reference sequence). The CDR3 is made up of 14 amino acids. After removal of 7 bases from V and 7 bases from J, the junction contained 7 bases not matched to a gene. The CDR3 region is CASTLQGAAEKLFF. DNA for the CDR3: TGTGCCAGCACCCTACAGGGGGCAGCTGAAAAACTGTTTTTT.

CDR3 in DNA: TGTGCCAGCTCACCGACGACCCCTCCGGTAGCCAAAAACATTCAGTACTTC. It is translated as CASSPTTPPVAKNIQYF. The chain couples TRBV18 to TRBJ2-4; D gene ambiguous. CDR3 length: 17 residues. V shed 3 bases and J shed 0 bases, with 15 bases lying between them. CDR1 and CDR2 (germline): KGHSH, LQKENI.

V gene TRBV9 combines with J gene TRBJ1-2; D is uncertain. V lost 0 bases to trimming and J lost 8 bases, with 11 bases between them. Germline CDR1 is SGDLS and CDR2 is YYNGEE. This CDR3 comprises 13 residues. The CDR3 DNA sequence: TGTGCCAGCAGCGTAGGATTGACCCAAGGCTACACCTTC. It specifies CASSVGLTQGYTF.

The chain employs TRBV7-9 and TRBJ2-3; 16 bases fit TRBD2. The CDR3 contains 13 residues. The ends lost 7 bases at V and 11 bases at J; junction bases unmatched: 3. The germline CDR1 and CDR2 sequences are SEHNR and FQNEAQ (reference sequence). CDR3: CASMGTSGREQYF. The CDR3 DNA sequence: TGTGCCAGCATGGGGACTAGCGGGAGGGAGCAGTATTTT. The complete variable domain, with remaining parts taken from reference TRBV7-9 and TRBJ2-3, reads DTGVSQNPRHKITKRGQNVTFRCDPISEHNRLYWYRQTLGQGPEFLTYFQNEAQLEKSRLLSDRFSAERPKGSFSTLEIQRTEQGDSAMYLCASMGTSGREQYFGPGTRLTVL.

On this clonotype itself: One base away lies a much larger clone, so this may be a sequencing read error. The conserved closing phenylalanine or tryptophan is absent in this CDR3, likely reflecting a read error. The V gene is TRBV6-5, the J gene TRBJ2-7; TRBD2 matches 7 bases. The V gene's germline CDR1 is MNHEY and CDR2 SVGAGI. This CDR3 has 16 amino acids. J gave up 3 bases and V 6 bases, and 14 bases lay outside the gene matches. The DNA of the CDR3 is TGTGCCAGCAGCTCTCTCGGGGCGGGAGTCGGCTACGAGCAGTACTTA. Translation gives CASSSLGAGVGYEQYL.

This clonotype occurred once. V is TRBV6-6 and J is TRBJ1-3; 7 bases map to TRBD1. The germline CDR1 and CDR2 sequences are MNHNY and SVGAGI (reference sequence). The CDR3 spans 15 residues. V lost 0 bases, J lost 2 bases, and 1 base stayed unmatched. CDR3 loop: CASSYSTGPGNTIYF. CDR3 DNA: TGTGCCAGCAGTTACTCGACAGGGCCTGGAAACACCATATATTTT.

In its sample, this clonotype was seen many times. The chain is built from TRBV7-8 and TRBJ1-2, with 7 nucleotides matching TRBD1. The germline V gene has CDR1 SGHVS and CDR2 FQNEAQ. The CDR3 has 13 amino acids. J was trimmed by 8 bases and V by 3 bases; bases with no gene match: 6. The chain's CDR3 is CASSFTGAGGYTF. The CDR3 region has the DNA TGTGCCAGCAGCTTTACAGGGGCCGGGGGCTACACCTTC. The full variable domain, in which reference TRBV7-8 and TRBJ1-2 provide the parts outside the CDR3, is GAGVSQSPRYKVAKRGQDVALRCDPISGHVSLFWYQQALGQGPEFLTYFQNEAQLDKSGLPSDRFFAERPEGSVSTLKIQRTQQEDSAVYLCASSFTGAGGYTFGSGTRLTVV.

At least ten counts were recorded for this clonotype. The chain joins TRBV15 to TRBJ2-1; 8 nucleotides align to TRBD2. CDR1 is LNHNV and CDR2 is YYDKDF in the germline V gene (reference sequence). This CDR3 has 15 residues. Germline trimming cut 1 base from V and 8 bases from J; bases unmatched to any gene: 7. CDR3 amino acids: CATSRGREGPDEQFF. DNA of the CDR3: TGTGCCACCAGCAGAGGTCGGGAGGGCCCCGATGAGCAGTTCTTC.

There are a few counts of this clonotype. This chain connects TRBV10-3 to TRBJ1-5; no definite D call. This CDR3 has 15 amino acids. The germline V gene has CDR1 ENHRY and CDR2 SYGVKD. Trimming removed 0 bases at V and 3 bases at J, with 9 bases between. The CDR3 is CAISESRRDNQPQHF. The CDR3 DNA follows: TGTGCCATCAGTGAGTCGAGGAGAGACAATCAGCCCCAGCATTTT.

This clonotype was found a few times. CDR3 loop: CSVETGVGQPQHF. CDR3 DNA sequence: TGCAGCGTCGAGACAGGGGTAGGTCAGCCCCAGCATTTT. The chain joins TRBV29-1 to TRBJ1-5; 8 nucleotides line up with TRBD1. J gave up 6 bases and V 6 bases, and 7 bases lay outside the gene matches. CDR1 is SQVTM and CDR2 is ANQGSEA in the germline V gene. The CDR3 runs 13 residues.

This clonotype was seen only a few times. The chain carries TRBV2 and TRBJ2-1; 10 bases map to TRBD2. In germline, CDR1 is SNHLY, CDR2 FYNNEI. The CDR3 has 14 amino acids. Trimming cost V 7 bases and J 4 bases; bases outside gene matches: 4. The CDR3 bases are TGTGCCAGCAAAGGACTAGCGGCGTACAATGAGCAGTTCTTC. Translated, it gives CASKGLAAYNEQFF.

This clonotype has a handful of counts. The CDR3: CASSNSGNVYEQYF. Written as DNA, the CDR3 is TGTGCCAGCAGTAACAGCGGAAACGTCTACGAGCAGTACTTC. V and J are TRBV28 and TRBJ2-7, with D possibly TRBD2 on 5 matching bases. Germline V gives CDR1 MDHEN, CDR2 SYDVKM. The CDR3 consists of 14 residues. The V end lost 5 bases, the J end lost 3 bases, and 14 bases lay between the germline ends. The entire variable domain, with the rest obtained from reference TRBV28 and TRBJ2-7, is as follows: DVKVTQSSRYLVKRTGEKVFLECVQDMDHENMFWYRQDPGLGLRLIYFSYDVKMKEKGDIPEGYSVSREKKERFSLILESASTNQTSMYLCASSNSGNVYEQYFGPGTRLTVT.

This clonotype appeared once. The CDR3 DNA sequence: TGTGCCAGCAGCGCCCGGACAGGGAGGCTCAATGAGCAGTTCTTC. Encoded protein: CASSARTGRLNEQFF. The gene calls are TRBV3-1 and TRBJ2-1; TRBD1 matches 8 bases. The germline V gene has CDR1 LGHDT and CDR2 YNNKEL (reference sequence). The CDR3 contains 15 residues. Trimming removed 5 bases from V and 6 bases from J; junction bases left unmatched: 9.

This clonotype was observed at least ten times. The rearrangement uses TRBV7-9 and TRBJ2-1; 9 positions match TRBD2. CDR3 size: 15 residues. V was pared by 2 bases and J by 6 bases, with 5 bases of the junction left unmatched. The germline gives CDR1 SEHNR, CDR2 FQNEAQ (reference sequence). In DNA form, the CDR3 reads TGTGCCAGCAGCTTAATAGCGGGAGTGTCCAATGAGCAGTTCTTC. Translating gives CASSLIAGVSNEQFF.